This record looks at one T cell receptor beta chain sequence and its context. Its antigen is unknown. Doses given second, at about 4 or about 12 weeks, were pooled. Trimming cost V 5 bases and J 3 bases, with 16 bases left between them. Germline V gene data show CDR1 as MNHEY and CDR2 as SVGAGI. This CDR3 has 15 amino acids. The data were taken from a study of T cell responses to AZD1222 COVID-19 vaccine. TCRdb's table, derived via immunoSEQ multiplex PCR, lists solely in-frame clones and lacks some. The sample shows 65,000 to 90,000 clones, nearly 90% of them seen only once. Study outcomes and limitations: Most donors were white British and more were female, and clonal diversity was possibly underestimated. Baseline serostatus was positive in only a handful of AZD1222 recipients. Vaccine-associated CD4 TCRs spanned spike, dominant at 160-218 and 743-854.

Sequenced here: peripheral blood, sampled 28 days after the second AZD1222 dose. The sequence was obtained from an adult who received the AZD1222 COVID-19 vaccine. The rearrangement links TRBV6-5 to TRBJ2-5; D is unresolved. CDR3 nucleotides: TGTGCCAGCAGTCCCCGGTGGGGATCGGAAGAGACCCAGTACTTC. As protein: CASSPRWGSEETQYF.